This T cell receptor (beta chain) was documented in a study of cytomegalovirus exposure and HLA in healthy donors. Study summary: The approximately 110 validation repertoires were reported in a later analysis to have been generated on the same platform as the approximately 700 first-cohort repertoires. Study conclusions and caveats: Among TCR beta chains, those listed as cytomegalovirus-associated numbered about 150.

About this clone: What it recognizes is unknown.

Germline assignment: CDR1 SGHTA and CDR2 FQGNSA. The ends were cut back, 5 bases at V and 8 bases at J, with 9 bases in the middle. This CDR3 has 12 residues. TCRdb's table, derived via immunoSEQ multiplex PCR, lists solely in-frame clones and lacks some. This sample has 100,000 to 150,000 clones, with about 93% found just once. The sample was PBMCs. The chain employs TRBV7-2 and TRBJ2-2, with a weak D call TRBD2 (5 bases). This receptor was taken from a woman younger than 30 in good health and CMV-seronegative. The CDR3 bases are TGTGCCAGCAGCCCCCGCGGGGGGGAGCTGTTTTTT. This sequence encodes CASSPRGGELFF.